Below, 20 T cell receptor beta chains from the same sample are listed, as sequenced in a study of blood T cells in healthy people across ages. A second about 6 to 12 cycle PCR used barcoded and J-beta primers. TCRdb re-called the 5' RACE reads through MiXCR, storing one row per CDR3 protein. The sample records 750,000 to 950,000 distinct CDR3 sequences, almost 30% being singletons. The same specimen was also included in a second study, on T cells of mothers and their children.

Input material: blood. The receptor source for this set is a woman aged 40-49 years in good health.

The sample holds a few counts of this clonotype. The CDR3 DNA sequence: TGTGCCAGCAGCTTAGGGGGCTGGAACAATGAGCAGTTCTTC. It yields the protein CASSLGGWNNEQFF. The chain couples TRBV7-2 to TRBJ2-1, with D possibly being TRBD1 (5 bases). CDR1 SGHTA and CDR2 FQGNSA come from the germline V gene. The CDR3 is made up of 14 amino acids. Trimming shortened V by 1 base and J by 5 bases, and 9 bases separated the two germline ends. Full variable domain (missing parts from reference TRBV7-2 and TRBJ2-1): GAGVSQSPSNKVTEKGKDVELRCDPISGHTALYWYRQSLGQGLEFLIYFQGNSAPDKSGLPSDRFSAERTGGSVSTLTIQRTQQEDSAVYLCASSLGGWNNEQFFGPGTRLTVL.

CDR3 nucleotide sequence: TGTGCCAGCACTCAACCGGGGGTGTATGGCTATGGCTACACCTTC. This codes for CASTQPGVYGYGYTF. The J gene is TRBJ1-2, the V gene TRBV6-5; TRBD1 is a possible D gene (5 bases). CDR1 and CDR2 from the germline V gene are MNHEY and SVGAGI. This CDR3 spans 15 amino acids. Between the trimmed V and J ends, which lost 7 bases and 4 bases, there was a span of 19 bases.

In its sample, this clonotype was seen a few times. The V and J genes are TRBV7-3 and TRBJ2-2; TRBD1 matches 7 bases. Germline assignment: CDR1 SGHTA and CDR2 FQGTGA. This CDR3 region has 14 residues. With 5 bases clipped from V and 7 bases from J, the junction kept 7 bases outside the gene matches. This chain's CDR3 is CASSLGTEYGELFF. The CDR3 nucleotides are TGTGCCAGCAGCCTCGGGACAGAATACGGGGAGCTGTTTTTT.

A note on this clonotype: The junction departs from germline at one end; a sequencing error may be responsible. The chain is built from TRBV28 and TRBJ1-1; no clear D. This CDR3 is 13 amino acids long. Germline lookup yields CDR1 MDHEN and CDR2 SYDVKM. The CDR3 nucleotides are TGTGCCAACAGTACACCCCTGAACACTGAAGCTTTCTTT. This gives the protein CANSTPLNTEAFF. The full variable domain, with the rest looked up from reference TRBV28 and TRBJ1-1, is DVKVTQSSRYLVKRTGEKVFLECVQDMDHENMFWYRQDPGLGLRLIYFSYDVKMKEKGDIPEGYSVSREKKERFSLILESASTNQTSMYLCANSTPLNTEAFFGQGTRLTVV.

The chain uses TRBV30 and TRBJ2-2, with TRBD2 as a possible D gene (5 bases). The CDR3 has 13 amino acids. The V and J ends lost 3 bases and 6 bases respectively, with 11 bases between them. CDR1 GTSNPN and CDR2 SVGIG come from the germline V gene (reference sequence). CDR3 bases: TGTGCCTGGAGGAGAGGAGGACCCGGGGAGCTGTTTTTT. Residues: CAWRRGGPGELFF.

In the case of this clonotype: This could be a read error, since a much larger clone is one nucleotide away. This rearrangement joins TRBV5-1 to TRBJ2-4, with D hard to call. The CDR3 sequence is 14 residues long. Between the trimmed V and J ends, which lost 0 bases and 13 bases, there was a span of 17 bases. From germline, CDR1 is SGHRS and CDR2 YFSETQ. As DNA, the CDR3 is TGCGCCAGCAGCTTGGCGACGGTCCGCGACGTGCAGTACTTC. Its protein product is CASSLATVRDVQYF.

This clonotype has at least ten counts. CDR3 amino acids: CASSRDQDTQYF. The CDR3 coding sequence is TGTGCCAGCAGCCGAGACCAGGATACGCAGTATTTT. The J gene is TRBJ2-3, the V gene TRBV7-3; D ambiguous. This CDR3 is built from 12 residues. Trimming took 5 bases from V and 6 from J, leaving 9 bases between them. Germline CDR1 is SGHTA and CDR2 is FQGTGA.

The chain couples TRBV12-3 or TRBV12-4 to TRBJ2-1; 10 nucleotides match TRBD2. This CDR3 is built from 15 residues. V gave up 7 bases and J gave up 7 bases; unmatched junction bases: 10. Here the CDR3 DNA reads TGTGCCAGCACCTCGGGACTAGCGCATCGTAATGAGCAGTTCTTC. Its translation: CASTSGLAHRNEQFF.

In nucleotides, the CDR3 is TGTGCCAGCAGCTCCACAGGGTACACTGAAGCTTTCTTT. The encoded protein is CASSSTGYTEAFF. The V gene is TRBV7-9, the J gene TRBJ1-1; D is perhaps TRBD1 (6 bases). This CDR3 has 13 residues. Germline CDR1 is SEHNR and CDR2 is FQNEAQ (reference sequence). Trimming stripped 4 bases from V and 3 bases from J, with 9 bases between.

This clonotype occurred a few times. The chain uses TRBV5-1 and TRBJ2-1; possible D gene TRBD1, 5 bases. Looked up from germline, CDR1 is SGHRS and CDR2 is YFSETQ. The CDR3 is 17 amino acids. Trimming took 0 bases from V and 6 from J, leaving 19 bases between them. The chain's CDR3 is CASSLEFLGSRANEQFF. CDR3 coding DNA: TGCGCCAGCAGCTTGGAGTTCTTGGGATCCAGGGCCAATGAGCAGTTCTTC.

In regard to this clonotype: This may come from a read error, since a much larger clone is one base off. The rearrangement uses TRBV29-1 and TRBJ1-2, with D possibly TRBD1 on 5 matching bases. The V and J ends lost 1 base and 3 bases respectively, with 15 bases between them. The CDR3 is 15 amino acids. CDR1 is SQVTM, CDR2 ANQGSEA, per germline. CDR3 region: CSVEGKGDRDYGYTF. As DNA, the CDR3 is TGCAGCGTTGAAGGTAAAGGGGACCGCGACTATGGCTACACCTTC.

In its sample, this clonotype was seen a few times. V is TRBV12-3 or TRBV12-4 and J is TRBJ1-5; D is undetermined. V was shortened by 1 base and J by 3 bases, with 7 bases between the two germline ends. This CDR3 is built from 14 residues. CDR3 in amino acids: CASSLGEPNQPQHF. As DNA, the CDR3 is TGTGCCAGCAGTTTAGGAGAGCCCAATCAGCCCCAGCATTTT.

The gene calls are TRBV20-1 and TRBJ1-6; unclear D gene. Germline CDR1 is DFQATT and CDR2 is SNEGSKA (reference sequence). The CDR3 sequence is 14 residues long. V lost 5 bases and J lost 7, with 15 bases in between. As DNA, the CDR3 is TGCAGTGCTCCTCCCGACGGGCTAAATTCACCCCTCCACTTT. It yields the protein CSAPPDGLNSPLHF.

This clonotype was detected ten times or more. This sequence joins TRBV5-1 and TRBJ2-7; 7 bases are a match to TRBD2. The CDR3 has 14 amino acids. The J segment lost 6 bases and the V segment lost 7 bases, leaving 13 bases of the junction unmatched. Looked up from germline, CDR1 is SGHRS and CDR2 is YFSETQ. The CDR3 region is CASQPQPPGGEQYF. CDR3 nucleotide sequence: TGCGCCAGCCAACCTCAACCACCGGGGGGCGAGCAGTACTTC.

This chain links TRBV28 with TRBJ1-2, with a weak D call TRBD1 (6 bases). Per germline, CDR1 MDHEN and CDR2 SYDVKM. V was trimmed by 4 bases and J by 4 bases, leaving 10 bases between them. The CDR3 consists of 13 residues. For the CDR3, the DNA is TGTGCCAGCAGTTCCCTGACAGGCTATGGCTACACCTTC. This sequence encodes CASSSLTGYGYTF.

The table lists this clonotype with a few counts. The chain employs TRBV4-1 and TRBJ2-3, with 10 bases that match TRBD1. CDR1 is MGHRA, CDR2 YSYEKL, per germline. CDR3 size: 17 residues. The junction had 9 bases not matched to a gene; V was cut back by 0 bases and J by 6 bases. CDR3 nucleotides: TGCGCCAGCAGCCAAGATCGAGGGACAGGGGCAGGGGATACGCAGTATTTT. Its translation: CASSQDRGTGAGDTQYF.

The chain carries TRBV27 and TRBJ2-7; a weak D match, TRBD2 (6 bases). CDR1 is MNHEY and CDR2 is SMNVEV in the germline V gene (reference sequence). The length of the CDR3 is 12 residues. The V and J ends lost 3 bases and 8 bases respectively, with 11 bases between them. The DNA for the CDR3 is TGTGCCAGCAGTTTGGGGGGAGCCAAGCAGTACTTC. Translated: CASSLGGAKQYF.

This clonotype was picked up a small number of times. The chain carries TRBV21-1 and TRBJ1-1; TRBD1, the table's D call, lacks a check against the DNA. TRBV21-1 is deemed a pseudogene. This CDR3 comprises 18 residues. CDR3 region: CASSKGRQGRLMNTEAFF. The CDR3 coding sequence is TGTGCCAGCAGCAAAGGTCGACAGGGACGCCTCATGAACACTGAAGCTTTCTTT.

V and J are TRBV7-2 and TRBJ2-5, with 11 positions matching TRBD1. The CDR3 is 14 residues long. Losses at the gene ends were 5 bases for V and 11 bases for J; bases not matched to a gene: 10. Germline V gene lookup returns CDR1 SGHTA and CDR2 FQGNSA. The CDR3 coding sequence is TGTGCCAGCAGCCCACTCCTAGGGGACAGGGGGCAGTACTTC. It is translated as CASSPLLGDRGQYF.

This chain connects TRBV12-3 or TRBV12-4 to TRBJ1-5; D call uncertain. V gave up 1 base and J gave up 6 bases, with 7 bases separating them. The CDR3 sequence is 13 residues long. The CDR3 bases are TGTGCCAGCAGTTTAGATATTGGTCAGCCCCAGCATTTT. Translated: CASSLDIGQPQHF.